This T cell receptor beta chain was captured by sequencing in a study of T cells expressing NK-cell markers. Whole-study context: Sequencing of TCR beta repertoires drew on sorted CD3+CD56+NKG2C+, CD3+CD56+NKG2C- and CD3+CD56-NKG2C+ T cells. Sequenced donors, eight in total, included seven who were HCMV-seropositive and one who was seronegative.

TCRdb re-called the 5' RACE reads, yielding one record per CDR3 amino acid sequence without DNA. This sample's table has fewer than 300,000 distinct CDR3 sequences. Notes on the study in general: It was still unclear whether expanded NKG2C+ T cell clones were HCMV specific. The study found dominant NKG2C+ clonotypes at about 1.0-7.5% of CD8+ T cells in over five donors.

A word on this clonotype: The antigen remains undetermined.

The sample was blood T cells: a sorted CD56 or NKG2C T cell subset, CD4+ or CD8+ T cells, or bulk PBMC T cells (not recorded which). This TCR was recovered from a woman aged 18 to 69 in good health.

The CDR3 reads CASSLDVPGGANEKLFF. The chain recombines TRBV7-6 with TRBJ1-4; TCRdb names TRBD1, which stays unverified in the absence of DNA. The CDR3 runs 17 residues. Germline lookup yields CDR1 SGHVS and CDR2 FNYEAQ. The full variable domain, its missing parts supplied by reference TRBV7-6 and TRBJ1-4, is GAGVSQSPRYKVTKRGQDVALRCDPISGHVSLYWYRQALGQGPEFLTYFNYEAQQDKSGLPNDRFSAERPEGSISTLTIQRTEQRDSAMYRCASSLDVPGGANEKLFFGSGTQLSVL.